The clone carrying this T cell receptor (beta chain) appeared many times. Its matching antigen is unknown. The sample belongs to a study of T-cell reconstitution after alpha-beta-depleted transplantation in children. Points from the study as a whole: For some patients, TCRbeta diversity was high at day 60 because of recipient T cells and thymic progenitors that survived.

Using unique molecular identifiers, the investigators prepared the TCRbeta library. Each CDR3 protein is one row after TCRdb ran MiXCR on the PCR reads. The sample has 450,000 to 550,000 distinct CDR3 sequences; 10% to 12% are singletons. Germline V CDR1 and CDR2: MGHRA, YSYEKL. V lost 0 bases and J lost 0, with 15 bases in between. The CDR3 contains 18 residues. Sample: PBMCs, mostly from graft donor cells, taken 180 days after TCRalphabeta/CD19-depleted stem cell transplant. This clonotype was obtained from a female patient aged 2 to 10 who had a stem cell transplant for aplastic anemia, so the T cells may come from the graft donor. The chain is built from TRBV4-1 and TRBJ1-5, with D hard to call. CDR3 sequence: CASSQEGVDLYSNQPQHF. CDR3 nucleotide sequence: TGCGCCAGCAGCCAAGAGGGTGTGGACTTGTATAGCAATCAGCCCCAGCATTTT.